The clone carrying this TCR beta chain has a handful of counts. Its target is unknown. The CDR3 consists of 15 residues. CDR1 is MDHEN and CDR2 is SYDVKM in the germline V gene. Trimming took 3 bases from V and 4 from J; bases not matched to a gene: 5. The sample is drawn from a study of cytomegalovirus exposure and HLA in healthy donors. Regarding the study as a whole: After further analysis at a later stage, some 15,000 TCR beta sequences were associated with HLA alleles at 0.05 false discovery rate.

Researchers ran the PCR with 60 Vbeta and 13 Jbeta primers. Only in-frame clones appear in the TCRdb table, and some are missing; sequencing was by immunoSEQ multiplex PCR. The sample has roughly 200,000 clones; 65% to 90% are singletons. The chain joins TRBV28 to TRBJ2-2, with 7 bases fitting TRBD2. Sequenced: PBMCs. The TCR comes from a woman aged 50 to 60 in good health and CMV-seronegative. The CDR3 reads CASSLGGRVTGELFF. The CDR3, as DNA: TGTGCCAGCAGTTTGGGGGGGAGGGTCACCGGGGAGCTGTTTTTT.